One and the same sample provided the 10 T cell receptor beta chains below, sequenced in a study of control samples from healthy donors and cancer patients. Sequenced by immunoSEQ multiplex PCR; TCRdb stores in-frame clones only, minus some. The data show 100,000 to 150,000 clones, around 86% seen once. Source material: blood. Every receptor here comes from a man aged 35-49 years in good health.

The genes are TRBV13 and TRBJ2-2; tentatively, D is TRBD1 (5 bases). The ends were cut back, 4 bases at V and 4 bases at J, with 10 bases in the middle. CDR1 and CDR2 from the germline V gene are PRHDT and FYEKMQ (reference sequence). The CDR3 is 14 residues long. The CDR3 nucleotides read TGTGCCAGCAGCTCAGGGATTGGCACCGGGGAGCTGTTTTTT. This translates into CASSSGIGTGELFF.

This chain links TRBV30 with TRBJ2-1, with 7 bases matching TRBD2. J gave up 3 bases and V 7 bases, and 12 bases lay outside the gene matches. The CDR3 runs 15 residues. Germline assignment: CDR1 GTSNPN and CDR2 SVGIG (reference sequence). CDR3 DNA: TGTGCCTACGCCGCGGGAGCGGGGATCTACAATGAGCAGTTCTTC. Residues: CAYAAGAGIYNEQFF. Full variable domain (missing parts from reference TRBV30 and TRBJ2-1): SQTIHQWPATLVQPVGSPLSLECTVEGTSNPNLYWYRQAAGRGLQLLFYSVGIGQISSEVPQNLSASRPQDRQFILSSKKLLLSDSGFYLCAYAAGAGIYNEQFFGPGTRLTVL.

V is TRBV7-2 and J is TRBJ2-5; D ambiguous. CDR1 SGHTA and CDR2 FQGNSA come from the germline V gene. The CDR3 is 12 amino acids. Trimming took off 0 bases at V and 7 bases at J, with 6 bases between the two ends. CDR3 sequence reads: CASSLAIGTQYF. Written as DNA, the CDR3 is TGTGCCAGCAGCTTAGCTATTGGGACCCAGTACTTC.

Only one count was recorded for this clone. V usage is TRBV9 and J usage is TRBJ2-1; D could derive from TRBD1 or TRBD2 (5 bases each). Trimming took 0 bases from V and 0 from J, leaving 7 bases between them. The CDR3 extends over 15 amino acids. Germline CDR1 and CDR2: SGDLS and YYNGEE. This CDR3 is CASSVVGDSYNEQFF. The CDR3 bases are TGTGCCAGCAGCGTAGTGGGGGACTCCTACAATGAGCAGTTCTTC. Full variable domain (remainder filled in from reference TRBV9 and TRBJ2-1): DSGVTQTPKHLITATGQRVTLRCSPRSGDLSVYWYQQSLDQGLQFLIQYYNGEERAKGNILERFSAQQFPDLHSELNLSSLELGDSALYFCASSVVGDSYNEQFFGPGTRLTVL.

V usage is TRBV14 and J usage is TRBJ1-1; D unresolved. The CDR3 spans 14 residues. V lost 5 bases and J lost 1, with 11 bases in between. In germline, CDR1 is SGHDN, CDR2 FVKESK. The CDR3 here is CASSAWRTNTEAFF. The CDR3 DNA sequence: TGTGCCAGCAGCGCATGGCGTACGAACACTGAAGCTTTCTTT. Supplemented by reference TRBV14 and TRBJ1-1, the full variable domain reads EAGVTQFPSHSVIEKGQTVTLRCDPISGHDNLYWYRRVMGKEIKFLLHFVKESKQDESGMPNNRFLAERTGGTYSTLKVQPAELEDSGVYFCASSAWRTNTEAFFGQGTRLTVV.

The J gene is TRBJ1-2, the V gene TRBV7-9, with 7 bases that match TRBD1. The germline V gene encodes CDR1 SEHNR and CDR2 FQNEAQ (reference sequence). Trimming at V came to 5 bases and at J to 5 bases, leaving 14 bases not matched to a gene. The CDR3 is 16 residues long. The DNA for the CDR3 is TGTGCCAGCAGCACAAATGCGGGACAGTTCGAATATGGCTACACCTTC. Amino acids: CASSTNAGQFEYGYTF.

V and J are TRBV5-5 and TRBJ1-1, with D hard to call. The CDR3 sequence is 14 residues long. In germline, CDR1 is SGHKS, CDR2 YYEKEE (reference sequence). V lost 0 bases and J lost 1, with 7 bases in between. The CDR3 DNA reads as TGTGCCAGCAGCTTGGGCGCAACGAACACTGAAGCTTTCTTT. It codes for CASSLGATNTEAFF.

The J gene is TRBJ2-5, the V gene TRBV19; no clear D gene. From germline, CDR1 is LNHDA and CDR2 SQIVND (reference sequence). The V end was cut by 7 bases, the J end by 5 bases, with 8 bases between. The CDR3 spans 11 residues. CDR3 coding DNA: TGTGCCAGTAAATTCGCCGAGACCCAGTACTTC. As protein: CASKFAETQYF.

The CDR3 loop reads CASSPDRAGWDTIYF. In DNA form, the CDR3 reads TGTGCCAGCAGCCCCGACCGGGCGGGCTGGGACACCATATATTTT. The chain links TRBV7-8 to TRBJ1-3; the D is unclear. This CDR3 has 15 amino acids. V was pared by 5 bases and J by 8 bases, with 19 bases between. The germline CDR1 and CDR2 sequences are SGHVS and FQNEAQ.

CDR3 in amino acids: CASSFREQNTEAFF. CDR3 coding DNA: TGCGCCAGCAGCTTCAGGGAACAGAACACTGAAGCTTTCTTT. V is TRBV5-1 and J is TRBJ1-1; a weak D match, TRBD1 (5 bases). The germline gives CDR1 SGHRS, CDR2 YFSETQ. V gave up 2 bases and J gave up 1 base, with 9 bases separating them. CDR3 length equals 14 residues. Together with reference TRBV5-1 and TRBJ1-1, the CDR3 gives the full variable domain: KAGVTQTPRYLIKTRGQQVTLSCSPISGHRSVSWYQQTPGQGLQFLFEYFSETQRNKGNFPGRFSGRQFSNSRSEMNVSTLELGDSALYLCASSFREQNTEAFFGQGTRLTVV.